The 29 T cell receptor beta chains below come from one sample, sequenced in a study of CD8 T cells in ankylosing spondylitis. General observations from the study: Ankylosing spondylitis blood appeared to carry a characteristic TCR beta motif of under ten highly homologous variants.

A single record per CDR3 protein comes from TCRdb applying MiXCR to the 5' RACE reads. The profile covers about 330,000 distinct CDR3 sequences, with under 8.5% appearing a single time and about 14% taken by the ten largest. Their recognized antigens are unknown. Sequences were obtained from blood, either unsorted or a sorted T cell fraction (not recorded which). These receptors all stem from a male donor with ankylosing spondylitis.

The chain is built from TRBV15 and TRBJ2-5; weak D call: TRBD1 (6 bases). Germline V gene lookup returns CDR1 LNHNV and CDR2 YYDKDF (reference sequence). V lost 0 bases, J lost 1 base, and 12 bases lay in between. The CDR3 spans 16 residues. The CDR3 DNA reads TGTGCCACCAGCAGAGAAGGACAGCCCCGCCAAGAGACCCAGTACTTC. Translating it yields CATSREGQPRQETQYF.

The rearrangement links TRBV28 to TRBJ2-4, with 7 bases aligning to TRBD1. This CDR3 has 16 amino acids. The junction had 13 bases not matched to a gene; V was cut back by 10 bases and J by 1 base. Germline V CDR1 and CDR2: MDHEN, SYDVKM. The CDR3 sequence: CATGLRGGQAKNIQYF. In DNA form, the CDR3 reads TGTGCCACCGGGTTGAGAGGGGGCCAGGCCAAAAACATTCAGTACTTC.

This clonotype was detected a few times. The chain has TRBV7-9 and TRBJ2-4; tentative D call: TRBD2 (6 bases). V lost 8 bases, J lost 2 bases, and 16 bases lay in between. CDR1 and CDR2 from the germline V gene are SEHNR and FQNEAQ (reference sequence). The CDR3 extends over 15 amino acids. CDR3 region: CASGTSSQPKNIQYF. The CDR3 nucleotides are TGTGCCAGCGGCACTAGCAGCCAACCCAAAAACATTCAGTACTTC.

In this sample, this clonotype turned up a few times. The chain recombines TRBV7-2 with TRBJ2-1; maybe TRBD2 (5 bases). The germline V gene has CDR1 SGHTA and CDR2 FQGNSA. Trimming stripped 1 base from V and 12 bases from J, with 13 bases between. The CDR3 sequence is 13 residues long. As DNA, the CDR3 is TGTGCCAGCAGCTTAGGCGGGCGGGTAGGGCAGTTCTTC. Its protein product is CASSLGGRVGQFF.

There are many counts of this clonotype. The chain joins TRBV20-1 to TRBJ1-5; D is undetermined. Germline-derived CDR1 and CDR2 are DFQATT and SNEGSKA (reference sequence). The CDR3 consists of 15 residues. V lost 6 bases and J 0 bases, leaving 15 bases between the germline ends. This CDR3 is CSALTTSPSNQPQHF. CDR3 DNA: TGCAGTGCCCTGACAACCAGTCCTAGCAATCAGCCCCAGCATTTT.

This clonotype came up a few times. This chain connects TRBV6-4 to TRBJ2-1; the D gene could be TRBD1 or TRBD2 (7 bases each). The germline V gene encodes CDR1 MRHNA and CDR2 SNTAGT. V lost 5 bases, J lost 4 bases, and 18 bases lay in between. The length of the CDR3 is 16 residues. The CDR3 is CASSRQGGAPYNEQFF. The DNA for the CDR3 is TGTGCCAGCAGTCGACAGGGAGGGGCCCCGTACAATGAGCAGTTCTTC.

Many counts were recorded for this clonotype. V gene TRBV13 combines with J gene TRBJ2-1; TRBD2 might be the D (6 bases). V was trimmed by 6 bases and J by 2 bases, leaving 11 bases between them. The V gene's germline CDR1 is PRHDT and CDR2 FYEKMQ (reference sequence). The CDR3 runs to 14 residues. CDR3 loop: CASSEAGAYNEQFF. The CDR3 DNA reads as TGTGCCAGCAGTGAAGCGGGCGCCTACAATGAGCAGTTCTTC.

The sample holds many counts of this clonotype. The rearrangement links TRBV24-1 to TRBJ1-1, with 7 bases identical to TRBD1. Germline trimming cut 8 bases from V and 0 bases from J; bases unmatched to any gene: 2. The CDR3 runs to 13 residues. Germline-derived CDR1 and CDR2 are KGHDR and SFDVKD. CDR3 amino acids: CATKDRLNTEAFF. In DNA, the CDR3 is TGTGCCACCAAGGACAGGTTGAACACTGAAGCTTTCTTT.

This clonotype has a count of ten or more. This chain links TRBV10-2 with TRBJ2-7; 7 bases fit TRBD1. Trimming removed 3 bases from V and 2 bases from J; junction bases left unmatched: 7. From germline, CDR1 is WSHSY and CDR2 SAAADI. This CDR3 contains 15 residues. DNA of the CDR3: TGCGCCAGCAGTGATTTCGGCCAGGGGGCCTACGAGCAGTACTTC. It yields the protein CASSDFGQGAYEQYF.

This clonotype has only a few counts. This sequence joins TRBV29-1 and TRBJ2-1; TRBD2 aligns across 10 bases. The J segment lost 4 bases and the V segment lost 5 bases, leaving 2 bases of the junction unmatched. Germline assignment: CDR1 SQVTM and CDR2 ANQGSEA. The CDR3 spans 13 residues. This CDR3 is CSVQTSGYNEQFF. The CDR3 DNA is TGCAGCGTTCAGACTAGCGGGTACAATGAGCAGTTCTTC.

This clonotype was seen ten or more times. The chain has TRBV12-3 or TRBV12-4 and TRBJ1-1; D ambiguous. The CDR3 runs to 12 residues. Trimming took off 6 bases at V and 4 bases at J, with 9 bases between the two ends. CDR3 bases: TGTGCCAGCAGGGACGTGGGCACTGAAGCTTTCTTT. It is translated as CASRDVGTEAFF.

The chain employs TRBV20-1 and TRBJ2-7, with D possibly TRBD2 on 5 matching bases. V lost 6 bases to trimming and J lost 2 bases, with 11 bases between them. The CDR3 consists of 12 residues. CDR1 DFQATT and CDR2 SNEGSKA come from the germline V gene (reference sequence). The CDR3 nucleotides are TGCAGTGCGGCTAGCCGGGCCTACGAGCAGTACTTC. Encoded protein: CSAASRAYEQYF.

This clonotype showed up just a few times. The chain employs TRBV7-2 and TRBJ1-5; D is uncertain. V was pared by 2 bases and J by 6 bases, with 5 bases between. This CDR3 has 12 residues. Germline CDR1 SGHTA, CDR2 FQGNSA. CDR3 coding DNA: TGTGCCAGCAGCTTATATTTTCAGCCCCAGCATTTT. It translates to CASSLYFQPQHF. Supplemented by reference TRBV7-2 and TRBJ1-5, the full variable domain reads GAGVSQSPSNKVTEKGKDVELRCDPISGHTALYWYRQSLGQGLEFLIYFQGNSAPDKSGLPSDRFSAERTGGSVSTLTIQRTQQEDSAVYLCASSLYFQPQHFGDGTRLSIL.

This clonotype was seen only a few times. The CDR3 sequence is CASSKGAGHTEAFF. Here the CDR3 DNA reads TGTGCCAGCAGCAAAGGGGCAGGGCACACTGAAGCTTTCTTT. The rearrangement uses TRBV21-1 and TRBJ1-1; the table's D call of TRBD1 was not tested on the DNA. TRBV21-1 is assigned pseudogene status. The CDR3 loop spans 14 amino acids.

In this sample, this clonotype turned up a few times. V is TRBV7-2 and J is TRBJ1-2; D ambiguous. The V end lost 5 bases, the J end lost 2 bases, and 15 bases lay between the germline ends. Germline assignment: CDR1 SGHTA and CDR2 FQGNSA. CDR3 length: 15 residues. CDR3 nucleotides: TGTGCCAGCAGCCCCTCTTTAGGCGGGAACTATGGCTACACCTTC. Translating it yields CASSPSLGGNYGYTF.

The CDR3, as DNA: TGTGCCAGCACCCCCCCTCCGGGCCCAAACACCGGGGAGCTGTTTTTT. Translation: CASTPPPGPNTGELFF. The rearrangement joins TRBV6-1 to TRBJ2-2; D gene uncertain. Trimming left V 7 bases short and J 2 bases short, with 17 bases between. CDR3 size: 16 residues. In germline, CDR1 is MNHNS, CDR2 SASEGT.

This chain joins TRBV20-1 and TRBJ1-1; TRBD1 agrees at 8 bases. CDR1 and CDR2 from the germline V gene are DFQATT and SNEGSKA (reference sequence). The V segment lost 2 bases and the J segment 4 bases; nucleotides outside the gene matches: 6. The CDR3 contains 14 residues. CDR3 sequence: CSARRDRYFTEAFF. As DNA, the CDR3 is TGCAGTGCTAGAAGGGACAGGTACTTCACTGAAGCTTTCTTT.

This clonotype was observed a few times. The chain employs TRBV2 and TRBJ1-2; the D gene is possibly TRBD1 (6 bases). This CDR3 is built from 13 residues. V shed 6 bases and J shed 7 bases, with 15 bases lying between them. In germline, CDR1 is SNHLY, CDR2 FYNNEI. The CDR3 here is CASRNRVMGGYTF. The DNA of the CDR3 is TGTGCCAGCAGAAACAGGGTTATGGGTGGCTACACCTTC.

The genes are TRBV5-1 and TRBJ1-1; no clear D. CDR3 length equals 17 residues. Trimming removed 2 bases from V and 1 base from J, with 18 bases in between. Germline-derived CDR1 and CDR2 are SGHRS and YFSETQ. In DNA, the CDR3 is TGCGCCAGCAGCTTAGGGATGGCCTCTTTCGGGAACACTGAAGCTTTCTTT. Protein: CASSLGMASFGNTEAFF. The full variable domain, with the rest looked up from reference TRBV5-1 and TRBJ1-1, is KAGVTQTPRYLIKTRGQQVTLSCSPISGHRSVSWYQQTPGQGLQFLFEYFSETQRNKGNFPGRFSGRQFSNSRSEMNVSTLELGDSALYLCASSLGMASFGNTEAFFGQGTRLTVV.

This clonotype has only a few counts. This CDR3 is CASSLGFAGPAQETQYF. As DNA, the CDR3 is TGCGCCAGCAGCTTGGGATTTGCGGGCCCTGCTCAAGAGACCCAGTACTTC. This rearrangement joins TRBV5-1 to TRBJ2-5; D may be TRBD2 (5 bases). Trimming took 0 bases from V and 2 from J, leaving 17 bases between them. This CDR3 comprises 17 residues. CDR1 is SGHRS and CDR2 is YFSETQ in the germline V gene.

J is TRBJ2-7 and V is TRBV20-1, with 14 bases identical to TRBD2. V shed 6 bases, J shed 6 bases, and the junction held 4 bases outside the gene matches. Germline V gene lookup returns CDR1 DFQATT and CDR2 SNEGSKA (reference sequence). CDR3 length equals 13 residues. CDR3 loop: CSAAGTSGSEQYF. Written as DNA, the CDR3 is TGCAGTGCAGCCGGGACTAGCGGGAGCGAGCAGTACTTC.

Only a few counts were recorded for this clonotype. The rearrangement joins TRBV5-4 to TRBJ2-2; D unresolved. Trimming stripped 6 bases from V and 1 base from J, with 4 bases between. The germline CDR1 and CDR2 sequences are SGHNT and YYREEE (reference sequence). This CDR3 has 12 residues. CDR3 sequence: CASTMNTGELFF. CDR3 coding DNA: TGTGCCAGCACCATGAACACCGGGGAGCTGTTTTTT.

This clonotype was detected ten times or more. This sequence joins TRBV5-1 and TRBJ2-1; 8 positions agree with TRBD1. The CDR3 extends over 14 amino acids. Germline V gene data show CDR1 as SGHRS and CDR2 as YFSETQ. Germline trimming cut 4 bases from V and 8 bases from J; bases unmatched to any gene: 8. CDR3 DNA sequence: TGCGCCAGCAGCAACCCAGGGGGCAACGATGAGCAGTTCTTC. It specifies CASSNPGGNDEQFF. The whole variable domain, filled in from reference TRBV5-1 and TRBJ2-1, reads KAGVTQTPRYLIKTRGQQVTLSCSPISGHRSVSWYQQTPGQGLQFLFEYFSETQRNKGNFPGRFSGRQFSNSRSEMNVSTLELGDSALYLCASSNPGGNDEQFFGPGTRLTVL.

This clonotype appeared a few times. CDR3 residues: CSVDGRRETQYF. CDR3 DNA sequence: TGCAGCGTTGACGGGCGGCGGGAGACCCAGTACTTC. V and J are TRBV29-1 and TRBJ2-5; D is unresolved. CDR1 and CDR2 from the germline V gene are SQVTM and ANQGSEA. This CDR3 has 12 amino acids. The ends were cut back, 3 bases at V and 5 bases at J, with 10 bases in the middle.

Notes on this clonotype: A clone one base away is much larger, so this may be a read error. The chain joins TRBV15 to TRBJ2-5, with TRBD1 matching over 11 bases. CDR3 length: 16 amino acids. Germline CDR1 is LNHNV and CDR2 is YYDKDF (reference sequence). CDR3 in amino acids: CATSILGQGARETQNF. The CDR3 DNA reads as TGTGCCACCAGCATACTAGGACAGGGGGCTCGAGAGACCCAGAACTTC. The variable domain in full, completed from reference TRBV15 and TRBJ2-5, reads DAMVIQNPRYQVTQFGKPVTLSCSQTLNHNVMYWYQQKSSQAPKLLFHYYDKDFNNEADTPDNFQSRRPNTSFCFLDIRSPGLGDTAMYLCATSILGQGARETQNFGPGTRLLVL.

The genes are TRBV12-3 or TRBV12-4 and TRBJ2-7; D is unclear. The CDR3 extends over 13 amino acids. Trimming shortened V by 3 bases and J by 3 bases, and 9 bases separated the two germline ends. CDR3 sequence: CASSLANLYEQYF. CDR3 DNA: TGTGCCAGCAGTTTGGCTAACCTCTACGAGCAGTACTTC.

Only a few counts were recorded for this clonotype. The chain joins TRBV6-1 to TRBJ1-3, with D maybe TRBD1 (6 bases). Deletions cut 3 bases from V and 0 bases from J, with 9 bases between. The germline gives CDR1 MNHNS, CDR2 SASEGT. There are 15 residues in the CDR3. The CDR3 region has the DNA TGTGCCAGCAGTGACAGGGGTTCCTCTGGAAACACCATATATTTT. Translation: CASSDRGSSGNTIYF.

J is TRBJ2-3 and V is TRBV28; D gene ambiguous. CDR3 length: 13 residues. Trimming removed 0 bases at V and 4 bases at J, with 5 bases between. CDR1 and CDR2 (germline): MDHEN, SYDVKM. CDR3 DNA sequence: TGTGCCAGCAGTTTATGGCCCCCAGATACGCAGTATTTT. The encoded protein is CASSLWPPDTQYF.

This clonotype was detected a few times. The V and J genes are TRBV5-6 and TRBJ2-1; TRBD2 agrees at 10 bases. From germline, CDR1 is SGHDT and CDR2 YYEEEE. V lost 4 bases and J lost 9; bases outside the gene matches: 13. This CDR3 has 16 amino acids. The CDR3 is CASSRRLAGEYGEQFF. The DNA for the CDR3 is TGTGCCAGCAGCCGTCGGCTAGCGGGAGAATACGGTGAGCAGTTCTTC.